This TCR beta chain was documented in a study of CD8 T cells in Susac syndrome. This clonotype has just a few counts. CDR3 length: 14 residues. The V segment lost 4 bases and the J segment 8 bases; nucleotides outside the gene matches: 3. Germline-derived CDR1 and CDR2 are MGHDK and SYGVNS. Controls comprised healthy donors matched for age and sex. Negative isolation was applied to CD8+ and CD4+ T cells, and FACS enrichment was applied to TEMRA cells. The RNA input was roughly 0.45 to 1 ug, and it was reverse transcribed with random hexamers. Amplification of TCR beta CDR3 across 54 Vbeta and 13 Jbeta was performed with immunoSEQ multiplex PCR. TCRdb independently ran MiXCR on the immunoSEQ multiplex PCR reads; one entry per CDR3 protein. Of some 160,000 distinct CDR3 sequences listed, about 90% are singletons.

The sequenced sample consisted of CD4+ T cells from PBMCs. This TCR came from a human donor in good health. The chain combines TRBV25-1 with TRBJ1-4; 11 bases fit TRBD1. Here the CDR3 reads CASSAGTGGEKLFF. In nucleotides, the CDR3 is TGTGCCAGCAGTGCGGGGACAGGGGGGGAAAAACTGTTTTTT.